This TCR beta chain was found in a study of blood T cells in healthy people across ages. Study-level points and caveats: Observed TCR beta diversity per million T cells went down as age went up. This fall followed a roughly linear course with age. Comparison with aged donors showed that long-lived donors had more naive CD4+ cells and higher diversity.

With respect to this clonotype: Its antigen is not known.

For the second PCR, which ran for about 7 to 11 cycles, a sample-barcoded 5' primer and a J-beta primer mix were used. Unique molecular identifiers of 12 random nucleotides labeled each cDNA. Using its own MiXCR run on the 5' RACE reads, TCRdb lists one record per CDR3 protein. The sample holds 700,000 to 800,000 distinct CDR3 sequences, roughly 45% seen once. This CDR3 spans 16 amino acids. The V gene's germline CDR1 is SGDLS and CDR2 YYNGEE. V shed 4 bases and J 0 bases; nucleotides not matched to a gene: 4. The V and J genes are TRBV9 and TRBJ2-6, with 7 bases that match TRBD1. The material sequenced was blood. The TCR originated in a woman in her sixties in good health. The CDR3 protein is CASSMTGNSGANVLTF. DNA for the CDR3: TGTGCCAGCAGCATGACAGGGAACTCTGGGGCCAACGTCCTGACTTTC.